This entry lists 21 T cell receptor beta chains sequenced from one sample in a study of technical replicates of blood from a few donors. Sequencing was performed with immunoSEQ multiplex PCR; in TCRdb, only in-frame clones are kept and a portion is missing. The sample has 65,000 to 80,000 clones, 95% to 97% seen once. Sequenced input: T cells isolated from PBMCs. These receptor sequences come from a human donor in good health.

The chain joins TRBV29-1 to TRBJ2-1; TRBD1 is a possible D gene (6 bases). Germline V lookup: CDR1 SQVTM, CDR2 ANQGSEA. V was pared by 5 bases and J by 6 bases, with 17 bases between. CDR3 size: 14 residues. The CDR3 loop is CSVRGGDRSNEQFF. The CDR3 bases are TGCAGCGTTAGAGGGGGAGACCGATCCAATGAGCAGTTCTTC.

The CDR3 DNA reads TGTGCCAGCAGCACTACAGGGGTCTATGGCTACACCTTC. The encoded protein is CASSTTGVYGYTF. The J gene is TRBJ1-2, the V gene TRBV11-2; TRBD1 agrees at 7 bases. CDR3 length equals 13 residues. The V and J ends lost 5 bases and 4 bases, in that order; junction bases with no gene match: 4. Germline V gene sequence: CDR1 SGHAT, CDR2 FQNNGV. Full variable domain (remainder filled in from reference TRBV11-2 and TRBJ1-2): EAGVAQSPRYKIIEKRQSVAFWCNPISGHATLYWYQQILGQGPKLLIQFQNNGVVDDSQLPKDRFSAERLKGVDSTLKIQPAKLEDSAVYLCASSTTGVYGYTFGSGTRLTVV.

Here the CDR3 reads CASRGLAGSYNEQFF. CDR3 in DNA: TGTGCCAGCAGGGGACTAGCGGGATCCTACAATGAGCAGTTCTTC. The V and J genes are TRBV2 and TRBJ2-1; TRBD2 aligns across 13 bases. Losses at the gene ends were 6 bases for V and 1 base for J; bases not matched to a gene: 0. This CDR3 region has 15 residues. CDR1 and CDR2 from the germline V gene are SNHLY and FYNNEI. Variable domain in full (rest from reference TRBV2 and TRBJ2-1): EPEVTQTPSHQVTQMGQEVILRCVPISNHLYFYWYRQILGQKVEFLVSFYNNEISEKSEIFDDQFSVERPDGSNFTLKIRSTKLEDSAMYFCASRGLAGSYNEQFFGPGTRLTVL.

The chain combines TRBV5-6 with TRBJ1-1; 8 nucleotides match TRBD1. Germline V CDR1 and CDR2: SGHDT, YYEEEE. This CDR3 has 19 residues. V lost 4 bases, J lost 3 bases, and 20 bases stayed unmatched. The CDR3 here is CASSQHEFGTGRPYTEAFF. The CDR3 bases are TGTGCCAGCAGCCAGCATGAATTCGGGACAGGACGACCCTACACTGAAGCTTTCTTT.

The chain carries TRBV18 and TRBJ1-2, with D unresolved. Trimming stripped 1 base from V and 8 bases from J, with 14 bases between. The CDR3 spans 14 residues. Per the germline V gene, CDR1 is KGHSH and CDR2 is LQKENI. The DNA of the CDR3 is TGTGCCAGCTCACCACTTGGAGGACGGGAAGGCTACACCTTC. This codes for CASSPLGGREGYTF.

A word on this clone: Compared with germline, one end of the junction differs, possibly owing to a read error. This rearrangement joins TRBV6-6 to TRBJ1-1; D uncertain. The length of the CDR3 is 11 residues. CDR1 is MNHNY, CDR2 SVGAGI, per germline (reference sequence). CDR3 DNA sequence: TGTGCCAGCAGTTACGGCCAGGAATATCTCTTT. It encodes CASSYGQEYLF.

V is TRBV28 and J is TRBJ2-5; 13 bases match TRBD2. V lost 5 bases to trimming and J lost 3 bases; unmatched junction nucleotides: 9. This CDR3 is built from 17 residues. CDR1 and CDR2 from the germline V gene are MDHEN and SYDVKM. DNA for the CDR3: TGTGCCAGCAGTAGCCCCGGACTAGCGGGAGTAAAAGAGACCCAGTACTTC. As protein: CASSSPGLAGVKETQYF.

This chain joins TRBV5-6 and TRBJ2-3, with TRBD1 matching over 7 bases. In germline, CDR1 is SGHDT, CDR2 YYEEEE. There are 15 residues in the CDR3. The V segment lost 4 bases and the J segment 5 bases; nucleotides outside the gene matches: 10. CDR3 sequence: CASSDGTVTKDTQYF. In nucleotides, the CDR3 is TGTGCCAGCAGCGACGGGACAGTAACTAAAGATACGCAGTATTTT. The complete variable domain, with remaining parts taken from reference TRBV5-6 and TRBJ2-3, reads DAGVTQSPTHLIKTRGQQVTLRCSPKSGHDTVSWYQQALGQGPQFIFQYYEEEERQRGNFPDRFSGHQFPNYSSELNVNALLLGDSALYLCASSDGTVTKDTQYFGPGTRLTVL.

Concerning this clone: The germline gene is not matched at one end of the junction; a read error may be the cause. This rearrangement joins TRBV7-7 to TRBJ1-4; D perhaps matches TRBD1 (5 bases). The CDR3 spans 14 residues. Germline V gives CDR1 SSHAT, CDR2 FNYEAQ (reference sequence). The CDR3 spells CASSLGLRNEKLFF. The DNA of the CDR3 is TGTGCTAGCAGCTTGGGACTCCGTAATGAAAAACTGTTTTTT.

V usage is TRBV27 and J usage is TRBJ1-5; unclear D gene. The length of the CDR3 is 16 residues. Per germline, CDR1 MNHEY and CDR2 SMNVEV (reference sequence). Trimming removed 3 bases from V and 0 bases from J, with 12 bases in between. The CDR3 nucleotides are TGTGCCAGCAGTTTCGGAGGGCAAGATAGCAATCAGCCCCAGCATTTT. The encoded protein is CASSFGGQDSNQPQHF.

V and J are TRBV27 and TRBJ1-5; D is undetermined. Germline V gives CDR1 MNHEY, CDR2 SMNVEV (reference sequence). The CDR3 consists of 17 residues. With 5 bases removed from V and 0 bases from J, the gap between germline ends came to 17 bases. The CDR3 nucleotides read TGTGCCAGCAGTAAGAGCTCCACCCTATATAGCAATCAGCCCCAGCATTTT. This translates into CASSKSSTLYSNQPQHF.

The CDR3 loop reads CASSNRGRDGYTF. The CDR3, as DNA: TGTGCCAGCAGCAACAGGGGTCGAGATGGCTACACCTTC. The rearrangement uses TRBV6-5 and TRBJ1-2; TRBD1 aligns across 7 bases. Germline V gene sequence: CDR1 MNHEY, CDR2 SVGAGI. The CDR3 runs to 13 residues. With 6 bases clipped from V and 6 bases from J, the junction kept 7 bases outside the gene matches.

This clone was seen only once. The chain employs TRBV28 and TRBJ1-3; D remains ambiguous. The germline V gene has CDR1 MDHEN and CDR2 SYDVKM. The V and J ends lost 6 bases and 6 bases respectively, with 15 bases between them. The CDR3 loop spans 14 amino acids. DNA for the CDR3: TGTGCCAGCAGAACAACAGAGCTGGAAAACACCATATATTTT. This encodes CASRTTELENTIYF.

The CDR3 coding sequence is TGTGCCAGCAGCGTGGCAATTGGAAACACCATATATTTT. Residues: CASSVAIGNTIYF. V and J are TRBV9 and TRBJ1-3; D remains ambiguous. This CDR3 comprises 13 residues. The V gene's germline CDR1 is SGDLS and CDR2 YYNGEE. Trimming removed 2 bases from V and 3 bases from J, with 6 bases in between.

This rearrangement joins TRBV5-6 to TRBJ1-2; D gene ambiguous. Germline values: CDR1 SGHDT, CDR2 YYEEEE. V lost 1 base, J lost 5 bases, and 12 bases lay in between. CDR3 length: 14 amino acids. The CDR3 sequence is CASSLFMEDYGYTF. The CDR3 DNA reads TGTGCCAGCAGCTTGTTTATGGAGGATTATGGCTACACCTTC.

The chain couples TRBV25-1 to TRBJ2-7; 7 positions match TRBD1. The length of the CDR3 is 14 residues. The germline V gene has CDR1 MGHDK and CDR2 SYGVNS. Losses at the gene ends were 3 bases for V and 2 bases for J; bases not matched to a gene: 4. CDR3 residues: CASSDFGQAYEQYF. CDR3 nucleotides: TGTGCCAGCAGTGACTTCGGACAGGCCTACGAGCAGTACTTC.

The sample holds one count of this clone. V gene TRBV7-9 combines with J gene TRBJ2-1, with TRBD2 identical over 8 bases. From germline, CDR1 is SEHNR and CDR2 FQNEAQ (reference sequence). The V gene end was trimmed by 5 bases and the J gene end by 7 bases; junction bases not matched to a gene: 10. This CDR3 comprises 15 residues. DNA of the CDR3: TGTGCCAGCAGCCCGCCTAGCGGGCTCGGGAATGAGCAGTTCTTC. Amino acid sequence: CASSPPSGLGNEQFF.

The chain has TRBV5-1 and TRBJ1-1; D may be TRBD1 (6 bases). V was clipped by 2 bases and J by 0 bases, with 11 bases between them. Looked up from germline, CDR1 is SGHRS and CDR2 is YFSETQ. The CDR3 is made up of 15 amino acids. CDR3 in DNA: TGCGCCAGCAGCTTATCAGGGGCGCTGAACACTGAAGCTTTCTTT. The encoded protein is CASSLSGALNTEAFF.

The genes are TRBV2 and TRBJ2-2; D gene uncertain. The germline V and J ends were trimmed by 4 bases and 0 bases, with 12 bases remaining between them. The CDR3 has 16 amino acids. In germline, CDR1 is SNHLY, CDR2 FYNNEI. The CDR3 loop is CASSVDSSPNTGELFF. Written as DNA, the CDR3 is TGTGCCAGCAGTGTAGATAGTTCTCCGAACACCGGGGAGCTGTTTTTT.

V is TRBV7-3 and J is TRBJ2-5, with 10 bases matching TRBD1. V trimming: 5 bases; J trimming: 1 base; junction bases outside the gene matches: 4. From germline, CDR1 is SGHTA and CDR2 FQGTGA. The CDR3 is made up of 15 amino acids. The CDR3 region is CASSVGTGAQETQYF. The DNA for the CDR3 is TGTGCCAGCAGCGTTGGGACAGGGGCCCAAGAGACCCAGTACTTC.

This chain connects TRBV28 to TRBJ2-3; 7 positions agree with TRBD2. The V gene end was trimmed by 4 bases and the J gene end by 6 bases; junction bases not matched to a gene: 7. The CDR3 is 14 residues long. Per the germline V gene, CDR1 is MDHEN and CDR2 is SYDVKM. CDR3 region: CASSWRENLDTQYF. The CDR3 DNA reads TGTGCCAGCAGTTGGCGGGAGAATCTGGATACGCAGTATTTT.